Below are 29 T cell receptor beta chains sequenced from a single sample in a study of T-cell reconstitution after alpha-beta-depleted transplantation in children. Using unique molecular identifiers, the investigators prepared the TCRbeta library. Using its own MiXCR run on the PCR reads, TCRdb lists one record per CDR3 protein. Altogether about 980,000 distinct CDR3 sequences are present, 25% to 30% being singletons, with the ten largest covering under 30%. This specimen was PBMCs, mostly from graft donor cells, taken 360 days after TCRalphabeta/CD19-depleted stem cell transplant. The receptors originated from a boy in the first two years of life who had a stem cell transplant for SCID, so the T cells may come from the graft donor.

A few counts support this clonotype. This chain joins TRBV5-1 and TRBJ2-5; 9 bases are a match to TRBD2. The J segment lost 1 base and the V segment lost 4 bases, leaving 5 bases of the junction unmatched. Germline V gene sequence: CDR1 SGHRS, CDR2 YFSETQ. The CDR3 spans 15 residues. Here the CDR3 DNA reads TGCGCCAGCAGCGGAGGACTAGCGCCCCAAGAGACCCAGTACTTC. Protein sequence: CASSGGLAPQETQYF. The variable domain in full, completed from reference TRBV5-1 and TRBJ2-5, reads KAGVTQTPRYLIKTRGQQVTLSCSPISGHRSVSWYQQTPGQGLQFLFEYFSETQRNKGNFPGRFSGRQFSNSRSEMNVSTLELGDSALYLCASSGGLAPQETQYFGPGTRLLVL.

This clonotype has a handful of counts. The V gene is TRBV7-2, the J gene TRBJ2-7; weak D call: TRBD1 (6 bases). The germline V gene encodes CDR1 SGHTA and CDR2 FQGNSA. The CDR3 runs 14 residues. Trimming left V 5 bases short and J 4 bases short, with 15 bases between. CDR3 loop: CASSAGTPPYEQYF. In nucleotides, the CDR3 is TGTGCCAGCAGCGCCGGGACACCTCCTTACGAGCAGTACTTC.

This clonotype has a count of ten or more. V usage is TRBV11-2 and J usage is TRBJ2-5, with D perhaps TRBD1 (6 bases). V lost 4 bases to trimming and J lost 5 bases, with 17 bases between them. In germline, CDR1 is SGHAT, CDR2 FQNNGV. The CDR3 covers 15 residues. CDR3 loop: CASSYLSQGRETQYF. The CDR3 DNA sequence: TGTGCCAGCAGCTATCTCTCACAGGGTAGGGAGACCCAGTACTTC.

This clonotype was observed a handful of times. J is TRBJ2-2 and V is TRBV12-3 or TRBV12-4, with 13 bases aligning to TRBD2. V shed 6 bases, J shed 7 bases, and the junction held 8 bases outside the gene matches. This CDR3 spans 16 amino acids. The CDR3 spells CASSPGLAGVIGELFF. CDR3 coding DNA: TGTGCCAGCAGCCCTGGACTAGCGGGGGTTATCGGGGAGCTGTTTTTT.

This clonotype was seen a handful of times. The rearrangement uses TRBV9 and TRBJ2-5; the D gene is possibly TRBD1 (6 bases). The CDR3 contains 14 residues. Germline CDR1 reads SGDLS; CDR2 reads YYNGEE. The V gene lost 4 bases and the J gene lost 5 bases, with 15 bases spanning the gap. CDR3 sequence reads: CASSRGGLRETQYF. CDR3 coding DNA: TGTGCCAGCAGCCGAGGGGGTCTGAGGGAGACCCAGTACTTC. Using reference TRBV9 and TRBJ2-5 for the parts outside the CDR3, the full variable domain is DSGVTQTPKHLITATGQRVTLRCSPRSGDLSVYWYQQSLDQGLQFLIQYYNGEERAKGNILERFSAQQFPDLHSELNLSSLELGDSALYFCASSRGGLRETQYFGPGTRLLVL.

The chain has TRBV12-3 or TRBV12-4 and TRBJ2-1, with 9 positions matching TRBD2. The CDR3 consists of 14 residues. The ends lost 4 bases at V and 6 bases at J; junction bases unmatched: 4. The CDR3 is CASSSPGLANEQFF. In DNA, the CDR3 is TGTGCCAGCAGTTCCCCGGGACTAGCCAATGAGCAGTTCTTC.

This clonotype occurred a few times. The rearrangement links TRBV3-1 to TRBJ2-7; D is unclear. CDR3 length equals 16 residues. Germline V gene sequence: CDR1 LGHDT, CDR2 YNNKEL (reference sequence). The V end was cut by 0 bases, the J end by 2 bases, with 14 bases between. The CDR3, as DNA: TGTGCCAGCAGCCAAGACCATTTTAGCCAAACCTACGAGCAGTACTTC. Amino acid sequence: CASSQDHFSQTYEQYF.

This chain connects TRBV7-2 to TRBJ2-3; 9 bases align to TRBD2. CDR1 is SGHTA, CDR2 FQGNSA, per germline. V gave up 3 bases and J gave up 3 bases; unmatched junction bases: 10. This CDR3 is built from 17 residues. The CDR3 DNA reads TGTGCCAGCAGCTTGCGGGGGGGATTATTGAGGACAGATACGCAGTATTTT. Translation gives CASSLRGGLLRTDTQYF. Supplemented by reference TRBV7-2 and TRBJ2-3, the full variable domain reads GAGVSQSPSNKVTEKGKDVELRCDPISGHTALYWYRQSLGQGLEFLIYFQGNSAPDKSGLPSDRFSAERTGGSVSTLTIQRTQQEDSAVYLCASSLRGGLLRTDTQYFGPGTRLTVL.

This clonotype has only a few counts. This chain links TRBV9 with TRBJ2-1; no clear D. The germline V and J ends were trimmed by 1 base and 6 bases, with 17 bases remaining between them. Germline V CDR1 and CDR2: SGDLS, YYNGEE. The CDR3 contains 16 residues. CDR3 sequence: CASSVNRRRPGNEQFF. CDR3 coding DNA: TGTGCCAGCAGCGTAAATCGTAGGAGACCCGGCAATGAGCAGTTCTTC. The variable domain in full, with the rest retrieved from reference TRBV9 and TRBJ2-1, is DSGVTQTPKHLITATGQRVTLRCSPRSGDLSVYWYQQSLDQGLQFLIQYYNGEERAKGNILERFSAQQFPDLHSELNLSSLELGDSALYFCASSVNRRRPGNEQFFGPGTRLTVL.

This clonotype was seen only a few times. V usage is TRBV24-1 and J usage is TRBJ2-1, with a tentative D call TRBD1 (7 bases). Germline CDR1 KGHDR, CDR2 SFDVKD. This CDR3 contains 17 residues. V was clipped by 1 base and J by 1 base, with 13 bases between them. Here the CDR3 reads CATSDFRGDSSYNEQFF. The CDR3, as DNA: TGTGCCACCAGTGATTTCAGGGGGGACAGTTCCTACAATGAGCAGTTCTTC.

This sequence joins TRBV6-2 or TRBV6-3 and TRBJ1-5; TRBD1 matches at 7 bases. The V and J ends lost 6 bases and 3 bases, in that order; junction bases with no gene match: 5. From germline, CDR1 is MNHEY and CDR2 SVGEGT. The CDR3 totals 14 residues. The CDR3 loop is CASSPGGNNQPQHF. The CDR3 nucleotides are TGTGCCAGCAGCCCAGGGGGGAACAATCAGCCCCAGCATTTT.

The table lists this clonotype with a few counts. The J gene is TRBJ2-7, the V gene TRBV4-1; D is unclear. The CDR3 is made up of 13 amino acids. Germline assignment: CDR1 MGHRA and CDR2 YSYEKL. V was shortened by 7 bases and J by 0 bases, with 10 bases between the two germline ends. The CDR3 reads CASMGSNSYEQYF. The DNA of the CDR3 is TGCGCCAGCATGGGAAGTAACTCCTACGAGCAGTACTTC.

This clonotype has just a few counts. The CDR3 loop is CASTWRLAGTDTQYF. The CDR3, as DNA: TGTGCCAGCACCTGGCGACTAGCGGGCACAGATACGCAGTATTTT. V is TRBV5-6 and J is TRBJ2-3; 9 nucleotides align to TRBD2. Germline trimming cut 6 bases from V and 1 base from J; bases unmatched to any gene: 6. This CDR3 has 15 amino acids. The germline CDR1 and CDR2 sequences are SGHDT and YYEEEE.

This clonotype was observed a few times. CDR3 sequence (DNA): TGTGCCAGCAGGACACCGGGACAGGGAGTCTTAGATACGCAGTATTTT. Its protein product is CASRTPGQGVLDTQYF. This rearrangement joins TRBV2 to TRBJ2-3, with 9 bases lining up with TRBD1. This CDR3 is built from 16 residues. Looked up from germline, CDR1 is SNHLY and CDR2 is FYNNEI. With V trimmed by 6 bases and J by 5 bases, 12 bases remained unmatched.

A few counts support this clonotype. This sequence joins TRBV12-3 or TRBV12-4 and TRBJ1-1; D gene ambiguous. CDR3 length equals 14 residues. The germline V and J ends were trimmed by 6 bases and 7 bases, with 18 bases remaining between them. The CDR3: CASSPLLSMFEAFF. In nucleotides, the CDR3 is TGTGCCAGCAGCCCTCTTCTATCAATGTTTGAAGCTTTCTTT.

This clonotype was observed a handful of times. V usage is TRBV29-1 and J usage is TRBJ2-7, with 8 bases matching TRBD1. Germline V gene sequence: CDR1 SQVTM, CDR2 ANQGSEA. The CDR3 spans 14 residues. Trimming removed 6 bases from V and 2 bases from J; junction bases left unmatched: 9. CDR3 amino acids: CSVRQDRATYEQYF. The CDR3 DNA reads TGCAGCGTCCGGCAGGACAGGGCCACCTACGAGCAGTACTTC.

This chain uses TRBV27 with TRBJ2-7, with 11 bases aligning to TRBD2. V was clipped by 5 bases and J by 4 bases; unmatched bases: 13. Germline V CDR1 and CDR2: MNHEY, SMNVEV (reference sequence). The CDR3 contains 17 residues. In DNA form, the CDR3 reads TGTGCCAGCAGTCCGACAACTAGCGGGGGTAACAGATACGAGCAGTACTTC. It is translated as CASSPTTSGGNRYEQYF.

This clonotype was picked up a small number of times. This sequence joins TRBV29-1 and TRBJ2-5; 7 bases are shared with TRBD1. CDR3 length equals 12 residues. J was trimmed by 6 bases and V by 7 bases; bases with no gene match: 8. Germline loops: CDR1 SQVTM, CDR2 ANQGSEA. CDR3 coding DNA: TGCAGCGGAAAGACAGGGCTGAAGACCCAGTACTTC. Translation: CSGKTGLKTQYF.

This chain connects TRBV7-9 to TRBJ2-1; D possibly corresponds to TRBD2 (5 bases). Trimming took 5 bases from V and 0 from J, leaving 17 bases between them. CDR3 length: 17 amino acids. In germline, CDR1 is SEHNR, CDR2 FQNEAQ (reference sequence). The DNA for the CDR3 is TGTGCCAGCAGCCCCCCGGGGATAGCAGGCTCCTACAATGAGCAGTTCTTC. Translation gives CASSPPGIAGSYNEQFF.

This clonotype has more than one count but fewer than ten. The genes are TRBV5-1 and TRBJ1-2, with a weak D call TRBD1 (5 bases). The CDR3 runs to 13 residues. V was clipped by 4 bases and J by 3 bases, with 10 bases between them. Germline CDR1 reads SGHRS; CDR2 reads YFSETQ. The CDR3 region is CASSIQEYYGYTF. The CDR3 DNA sequence: TGCGCCAGCAGCATACAGGAGTACTATGGCTACACCTTC.

This clonotype has more than one count but fewer than ten. The J gene is TRBJ2-1, the V gene TRBV5-1; 9 bases fit TRBD1. V gave up 2 bases and J gave up 4 bases; unmatched junction bases: 4. This CDR3 has 15 amino acids. Germline V CDR1 and CDR2: SGHRS, YFSETQ. This CDR3 reads CASSFGQGRYNEQFF. DNA of the CDR3: TGCGCCAGCAGCTTCGGACAGGGGAGATACAATGAGCAGTTCTTC.

This clonotype appeared a few times. The chain employs TRBV6-1 and TRBJ2-1; 8 nucleotides align to TRBD1. The germline V gene encodes CDR1 MNHNS and CDR2 SASEGT. Unmatched junction bases numbered 13, after V lost 8 bases and J lost 7 bases. This CDR3 has 15 residues. The CDR3 region is CASQTRQGRTNEQFF. As DNA, the CDR3 is TGTGCCAGCCAAACTAGACAGGGGAGGACAAATGAGCAGTTCTTC.

This clonotype was seen a handful of times. This sequence joins TRBV7-7 and TRBJ1-3; D is undetermined. Trimming cost V 0 bases and J 4 bases, with 10 bases left between them. CDR1 is SSHAT and CDR2 is FNYEAQ in the germline V gene (reference sequence). The CDR3 extends over 15 amino acids. CDR3 DNA sequence: TGTGCCAGCAGCTTAGCGTCTGGGGTCGGAAACACCATATATTTT. This sequence encodes CASSLASGVGNTIYF.

The chain carries TRBV7-2 and TRBJ2-2, with no clear D. There are 15 residues in the CDR3. Trimming took 5 bases from V and 5 from J, leaving 15 bases between them. Per the germline V gene, CDR1 is SGHTA and CDR2 is FQGNSA. CDR3: CASSPRYTVTGELFF. Written as DNA, the CDR3 is TGTGCCAGCAGCCCCCGCTATACCGTGACCGGGGAGCTGTTTTTT.

V usage is TRBV6-5 and J usage is TRBJ1-5; perhaps TRBD1 as D (5 bases). The CDR3 spans 15 residues. Germline CDR1 reads MNHEY; CDR2 reads SVGAGI. V lost 2 bases, J lost 4 bases, and 12 bases lay in between. This chain's CDR3 is CASSYQGFPNQPQHF. The CDR3 DNA follows: TGTGCCAGCAGTTACCAGGGCTTCCCTAATCAGCCCCAGCATTTT.

This clonotype was observed a few times. One end of the junction fails to match germline, which may point to a read error. Here the CDR3 reads CSVEDVAGGGQHF. CDR3 bases: TGCAGCGTTGAAGATGTGGCAGGCGGGGGTCAGCACTTC. The genes are TRBV29-1 and TRBJ2-5, with 7 positions matching TRBD2. The CDR3 is 13 amino acids. Germline V CDR1 and CDR2: SQVTM, ANQGSEA. The full variable domain, rest sourced from reference TRBV29-1 and TRBJ2-5, is SAVISQKPSRDICQRGTSLTIQCQVDSQVTMMFWYRQQPGQSLTLIATANQGSEATYESGFVIDKFPISRPNLTFSTLTVSNMSPEDSSIYLCSVEDVAGGGQHFGPGTRLLVL.

J is TRBJ2-7 and V is TRBV19; maybe TRBD2 (6 bases). Looked up from germline, CDR1 is LNHDA and CDR2 is SQIVND (reference sequence). This CDR3 contains 13 residues. Trimming removed 7 bases from V and 2 bases from J, with 12 bases in between. The CDR3 DNA follows: TGTGCCAGTACCGGGGGAACCCCCTACGAGCAGTACTTC. Protein sequence: CASTGGTPYEQYF.

CDR3 bases: TGTGCCAGCAGCCTTCAGGGGAGATACAACACTGAAGCTTTCTTT. Amino acid sequence: CASSLQGRYNTEAFF. This chain uses TRBV7-9 with TRBJ1-1; D perhaps matches TRBD1 (6 bases). CDR1 is SEHNR, CDR2 FQNEAQ, per germline (reference sequence). The CDR3 is made up of 15 amino acids. Trimming took off 5 bases at V and 2 bases at J, with 15 bases between the two ends. Variable domain in full (rest from reference TRBV7-9 and TRBJ1-1): DTGVSQNPRHKITKRGQNVTFRCDPISEHNRLYWYRQTLGQGPEFLTYFQNEAQLEKSRLLSDRFSAERPKGSFSTLEIQRTEQGDSAMYLCASSLQGRYNTEAFFGQGTRLTVV.

This clonotype was found a few times. CDR3 in DNA: TGTGCCAGCAGCTTAGACAGGGGGACGGGAAATGAGCAGTTCTTC. Protein: CASSLDRGTGNEQFF. The chain links TRBV7-2 to TRBJ2-1; 8 nucleotides agree with TRBD1. CDR1 and CDR2 (germline): SGHTA, FQGNSA. The CDR3 consists of 15 residues. The V segment lost 1 base and the J segment 7 bases; nucleotides outside the gene matches: 6.